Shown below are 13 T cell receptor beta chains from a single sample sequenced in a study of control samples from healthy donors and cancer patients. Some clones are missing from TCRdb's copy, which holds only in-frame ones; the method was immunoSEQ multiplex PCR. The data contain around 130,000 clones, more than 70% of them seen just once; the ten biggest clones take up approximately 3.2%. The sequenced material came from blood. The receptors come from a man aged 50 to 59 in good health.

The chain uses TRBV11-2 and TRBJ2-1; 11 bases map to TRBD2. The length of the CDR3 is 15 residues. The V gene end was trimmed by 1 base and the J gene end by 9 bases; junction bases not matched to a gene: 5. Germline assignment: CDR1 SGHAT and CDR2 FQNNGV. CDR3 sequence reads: CASSLGVSGGAEQFF. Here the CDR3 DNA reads TGTGCCAGCAGCTTAGGGGTTAGCGGGGGGGCTGAGCAGTTCTTC.

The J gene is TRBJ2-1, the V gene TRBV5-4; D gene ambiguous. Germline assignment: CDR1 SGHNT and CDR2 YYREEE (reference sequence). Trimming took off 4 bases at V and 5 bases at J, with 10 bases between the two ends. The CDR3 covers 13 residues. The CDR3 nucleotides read TGTGCCAGCAGCGTGCTGGGTAACAATGAGCAGTTCTTC. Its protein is CASSVLGNNEQFF.

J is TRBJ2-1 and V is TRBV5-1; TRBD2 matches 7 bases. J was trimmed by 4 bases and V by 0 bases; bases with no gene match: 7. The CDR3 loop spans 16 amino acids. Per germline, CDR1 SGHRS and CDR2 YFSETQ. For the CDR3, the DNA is TGCGCCAGCAGCTTGGTTCCAGCGGGGCAATACAATGAGCAGTTCTTC. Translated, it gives CASSLVPAGQYNEQFF.

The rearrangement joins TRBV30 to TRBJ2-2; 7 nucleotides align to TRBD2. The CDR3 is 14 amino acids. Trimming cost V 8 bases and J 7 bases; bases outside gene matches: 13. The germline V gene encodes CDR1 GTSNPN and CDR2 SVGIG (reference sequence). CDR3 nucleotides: TGTGCCCGGACCAGGGCGGGGGTTGGCGGGGAGCTGTTTTTT. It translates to CARTRAGVGGELFF. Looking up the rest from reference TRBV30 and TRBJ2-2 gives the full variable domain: SQTIHQWPATLVQPVGSPLSLECTVEGTSNPNLYWYRQAAGRGLQLLFYSVGIGQISSEVPQNLSASRPQDRQFILSSKKLLLSDSGFYLCARTRAGVGGELFFGEGSRLTVL.

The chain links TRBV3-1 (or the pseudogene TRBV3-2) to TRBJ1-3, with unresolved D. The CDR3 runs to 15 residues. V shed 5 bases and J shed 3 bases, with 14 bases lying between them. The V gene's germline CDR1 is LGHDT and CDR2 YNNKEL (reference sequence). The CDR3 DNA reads TGTGCCAGCAGCGGTTGGGGTGTTGGTGGAAACACCATATATTTT. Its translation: CASSGWGVGGNTIYF.

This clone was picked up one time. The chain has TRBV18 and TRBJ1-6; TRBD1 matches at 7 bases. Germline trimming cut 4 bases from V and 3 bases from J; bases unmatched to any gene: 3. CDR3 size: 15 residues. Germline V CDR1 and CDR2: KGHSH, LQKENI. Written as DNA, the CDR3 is TGTGCCAGCTCACGACAGGGTGACTATAATTCACCCCTCCACTTT. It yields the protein CASSRQGDYNSPLHF.

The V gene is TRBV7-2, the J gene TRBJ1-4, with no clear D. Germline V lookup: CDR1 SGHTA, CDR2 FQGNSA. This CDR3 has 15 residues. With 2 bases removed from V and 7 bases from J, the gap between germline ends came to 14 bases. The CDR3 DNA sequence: TGTGCCAGCAGCTTATTTTCGGGGATTAGTGAAAAACTGTTTTTT. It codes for CASSLFSGISEKLFF.

This chain's CDR3 is CASSLVSFSTDTQYF. The CDR3 DNA sequence: TGTGCCAGCAGCTTGGTTTCCTTTAGCACAGATACGCAGTATTTT. V usage is TRBV5-8 and J usage is TRBJ2-3; D not resolved. With 0 bases removed from V and 0 bases from J, the gap between germline ends came to 8 bases. CDR3 length: 15 amino acids. Looked up from germline, CDR1 is SGHTS and CDR2 is YDEGEE.

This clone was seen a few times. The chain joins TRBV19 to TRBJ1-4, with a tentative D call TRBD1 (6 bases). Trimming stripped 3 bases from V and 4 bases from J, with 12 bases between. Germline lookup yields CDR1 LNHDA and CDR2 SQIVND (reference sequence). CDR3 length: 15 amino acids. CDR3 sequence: CASSIKGQHNEKLFF. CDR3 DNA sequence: TGTGCCAGTAGTATTAAAGGACAGCATAATGAAAAACTGTTTTTT.

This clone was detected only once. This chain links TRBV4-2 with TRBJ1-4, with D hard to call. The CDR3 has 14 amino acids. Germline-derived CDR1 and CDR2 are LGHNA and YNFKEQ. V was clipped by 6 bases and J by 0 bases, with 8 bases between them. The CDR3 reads CASRPTSTNEKLFF. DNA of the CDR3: TGTGCCAGCAGACCCACGTCAACTAATGAAAAACTGTTTTTT.

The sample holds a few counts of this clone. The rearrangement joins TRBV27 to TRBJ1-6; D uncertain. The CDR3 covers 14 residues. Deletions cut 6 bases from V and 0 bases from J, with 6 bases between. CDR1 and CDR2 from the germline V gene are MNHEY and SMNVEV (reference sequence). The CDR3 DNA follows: TGTGCCAGCAGAGTGAGCTCCTATAATTCACCCCTCCACTTT. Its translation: CASRVSSYNSPLHF.

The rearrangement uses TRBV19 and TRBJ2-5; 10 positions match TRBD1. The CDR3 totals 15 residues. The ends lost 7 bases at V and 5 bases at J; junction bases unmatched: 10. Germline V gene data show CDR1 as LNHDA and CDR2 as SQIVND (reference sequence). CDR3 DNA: TGTGCCAGTACCCGGGGGACAGGGGTTTCGGAGACCCAGTACTTC. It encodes CASTRGTGVSETQYF.

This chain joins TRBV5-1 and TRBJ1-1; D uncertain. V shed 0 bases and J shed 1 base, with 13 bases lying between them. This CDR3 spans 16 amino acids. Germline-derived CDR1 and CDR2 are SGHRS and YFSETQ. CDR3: CASSLVPSLGNTEAFF. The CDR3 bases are TGCGCCAGCAGCTTGGTGCCGTCCTTGGGGAACACTGAAGCTTTCTTT.